The T cell receptor beta chain under discussion was sequenced for a study of blood T cell repertoires in COVID-19. Across the study: COVID-19 samples, acute and convalescent, were from the United States, Italy and Spain. T cells, B-cell-depleted T cells, or PBMCs provided the cDNA or gDNA that served as material.

Original processing methods: From reference gene primer amplification, estimates of nucleated cell counts were derived. The data were produced by immunoSEQ multiplex PCR, yet TCRdb's version contains in-frame clones alone and is incomplete. Clone size and the V and J calls come from that table; the DNA yielded D and trimming. The table includes 100,000 to 150,000 clones, roughly 90% detected once. Germline CDR1 SGDLS, CDR2 YYNGEE. J gave up 5 bases and V 4 bases, and 9 bases lay outside the gene matches. This CDR3 contains 17 residues. Input material: peripheral blood. The genes are TRBV9 and TRBJ2-3; 14 bases map to TRBD2. The sequence derives from a man in his 70s with active COVID-19. The CDR3 here is CASSFRGLAGDGDTQYF. The CDR3 nucleotides read TGTGCCAGCAGCTTCCGGGGACTAGCGGGAGACGGAGATACGCAGTATTTT.